Shown below are 32 T cell receptor beta chains from a single sample sequenced in a study of early T cells in non-severe SARS-CoV-2 infection. Each CDR3 protein gets one entry after TCRdb re-called the 5' RACE reads with MiXCR. Counted here are approximately 70,000 distinct CDR3 sequences, about a tenth occurring once; the ten biggest clones make up around 15%. The input for sequencing was whole blood, taken at baseline. The receptors were gathered from an adult who was a healthcare worker with PCR-confirmed SARS-CoV-2 infection or an uninfected control (not recorded which).

The chain is built from TRBV6-6 and TRBJ2-3; 8 nucleotides line up with TRBD1. Germline V CDR1 and CDR2: MNHNY, SVGAGI (reference sequence). The CDR3 sequence is 12 residues long. Trimming removed 6 bases from V and 12 bases from J; junction bases left unmatched: 8. The CDR3 DNA reads as TGTGCCAGCAGCCACGGAGGGACAGGACAGTATTTT. This gives the protein CASSHGGTGQYF.

The gene calls are TRBV11-1 and TRBJ2-1; D assignment may be TRBD1 or TRBD2 (5 bases each). The V gene lost 5 bases and the J gene lost 7 bases, with 18 bases spanning the gap. The germline V gene encodes CDR1 SGHAT and CDR2 FQDESV (reference sequence). The CDR3 consists of 15 residues. The CDR3 is CASSTTVGGINEQFF. CDR3 nucleotides: TGTGCCAGCAGCACGACCGTTGGGGGAATAAATGAGCAGTTCTTC.

This clonotype has a single count. The chain carries TRBV12-3 or TRBV12-4 and TRBJ2-1; 9 bases fit TRBD2. This CDR3 contains 14 residues. V lost 8 bases and J lost 3; bases outside the gene matches: 5. CDR3 in amino acids: CASRSGGYYNEQFF. CDR3 DNA: TGTGCCAGCCGTAGCGGGGGCTACTACAATGAGCAGTTCTTC.

This clonotype appeared many times. This sequence joins TRBV25-1 and TRBJ2-5; D might be TRBD1 (5 bases). The germline V gene has CDR1 MGHDK and CDR2 SYGVNS. The CDR3 extends over 15 amino acids. V lost 2 bases to trimming and J lost 5 bases, with 15 bases between them. The CDR3 here is CASSEQGGAGETQYF. CDR3 nucleotides: TGTGCCAGCAGTGAACAGGGTGGGGCAGGGGAGACCCAGTACTTC. The full variable domain, rest sourced from reference TRBV25-1 and TRBJ2-5, is EADIYQTPRYLVIGTGKKITLECSQTMGHDKMYWYQQDPGMELHLIHYSYGVNSTEKGDLSSESTVSRIRTEHFPLTLESARPSHTSQYLCASSEQGGAGETQYFGPGTRLLVL.

This clonotype was counted a few times. The rearrangement uses TRBV18 and TRBJ1-4; 7 nucleotides agree with TRBD1. This CDR3 has 15 amino acids. Germline V CDR1 and CDR2: KGHSH, LQKENI. Germline trimming cut 1 base from V and 3 bases from J; bases unmatched to any gene: 2. CDR3 DNA sequence: TGTGCCAGCTCACCACTGGGACAGCCTAATGAAAAACTGTTTTTT. Protein sequence: CASSPLGQPNEKLFF.

This clonotype was seen many times. The chain links TRBV28 to TRBJ2-3; D not resolved. The CDR3 loop spans 12 amino acids. The V end lost 2 bases, the J end lost 6 bases, and 6 bases lay between the germline ends. Germline CDR1 is MDHEN and CDR2 is SYDVKM. The CDR3 is CASSLGWDTQYF. In DNA form, the CDR3 reads TGTGCCAGCAGTTTAGGCTGGGATACGCAGTATTTT.

This rearrangement joins TRBV10-3 to TRBJ1-2, with D possibly matching TRBD1 (6 bases). V was shortened by 10 bases and J by 3 bases, with 15 bases between the two germline ends. CDR1 is ENHRY and CDR2 is SYGVKD in the germline V gene. This CDR3 comprises 13 residues. CDR3 nucleotides: TGTGCCACGGGGGGGCAGGATCACTATGGCTACACCTTC. This codes for CATGGQDHYGYTF.

This clonotype is categorized as medium-sized. The chain uses TRBV6-5 and TRBJ2-1, with D unclear. This CDR3 is 13 amino acids long. Germline V gene lookup returns CDR1 MNHEY and CDR2 SVGAGI. Trimming stripped 0 bases from V and 5 bases from J, with 5 bases between. Written as DNA, the CDR3 is TGTGCCAGCAGTTACTCGCTGAACAATGAGCAGTTCTTC. Translated: CASSYSLNNEQFF.

Ten or more counts support this clonotype. The genes are TRBV28 and TRBJ2-1; possibly TRBD2 for D (6 bases). CDR1 is MDHEN, CDR2 SYDVKM, per germline. This CDR3 comprises 16 residues. V lost 7 bases to trimming and J lost 4 bases, with 20 bases between them. This CDR3 is CASTKRGRELYNEQFF. CDR3 nucleotides: TGTGCCAGCACCAAACGAGGCCGGGAGCTTTACAATGAGCAGTTCTTC.

A few counts support this clonotype. The CDR3 loop reads CASSIRGTGSPSPLHF. CDR3 DNA: TGTGCCAGTAGTATTCGCGGGACAGGGTCCCCATCACCCCTCCACTTT. The chain has TRBV19 and TRBJ1-6, with 9 bases aligning to TRBD1. Germline-derived CDR1 and CDR2 are LNHDA and SQIVND (reference sequence). The CDR3 runs 16 residues. V lost 3 bases and J lost 10; bases outside the gene matches: 10.

This clonotype was observed a few times. The DNA of the CDR3 is TGCGCCAGCAGCCAAGCCGGCGTCTACGAGCAGTACTTC. The encoded protein is CASSQAGVYEQYF. The chain recombines TRBV4-3 with TRBJ2-7; D gene ambiguous. Trimming stripped 1 base from V and 3 bases from J, with 7 bases between. The CDR3 runs to 13 residues. The germline CDR1 and CDR2 sequences are LGHNA and YSLEER.

The V call is TRBV5-1, the J call TRBJ2-5; 8 nucleotides match TRBD1. V trimming: 2 bases; J trimming: 1 base; junction bases outside the gene matches: 7. The length of the CDR3 is 16 residues. CDR1 and CDR2 from the germline V gene are SGHRS and YFSETQ. The CDR3 DNA is TGCGCCAGCAGCTTCTGGACAGGGACCCTCCAAGAGACCCAGTACTTC. It is translated as CASSFWTGTLQETQYF.

This clonotype occurred many times. The chain links TRBV4-3 to TRBJ2-7; unclear D gene. The germline V and J ends were trimmed by 3 bases and 4 bases, with 10 bases remaining between them. The germline gives CDR1 LGHNA, CDR2 YSLEER. This CDR3 comprises 13 residues. The CDR3 sequence: CASSHGGRYEQYF. Here the CDR3 DNA reads TGCGCCAGCAGCCACGGCGGCAGGTACGAGCAGTACTTC.

This clonotype was detected ten times or more. The V and J genes are TRBV12-3 or TRBV12-4 and TRBJ1-2, with D possibly matching TRBD1 (6 bases). This CDR3 is built from 13 residues. Deletions cut 5 bases from V and 5 bases from J, with 12 bases between. The CDR3 protein is CASSPQGIYGYTF. CDR3 bases: TGTGCCAGCAGTCCTCAGGGGATTTATGGCTACACCTTC.

This clonotype was recorded at least ten times. The genes are TRBV12-3 or TRBV12-4 and TRBJ1-5; the D is unclear. CDR3 size: 12 residues. V was shortened by 6 bases and J by 3 bases, with 6 bases between the two germline ends. CDR3 sequence reads: CASRPDNQPQHF. DNA for the CDR3: TGTGCCAGCAGGCCAGACAATCAGCCCCAGCATTTT.

This rearrangement joins TRBV5-5 to TRBJ1-2, with 10 bases lining up with TRBD1. The germline CDR1 and CDR2 sequences are SGHKS and YYEKEE (reference sequence). The CDR3 runs to 15 residues. With 3 bases clipped from V and 2 bases from J, the junction kept 4 bases outside the gene matches. The CDR3 here is CASSWEDRGNYGYTF. As DNA, the CDR3 is TGTGCCAGCAGCTGGGAGGACAGGGGGAACTATGGCTACACCTTC.

This clonotype came up many times. V and J are TRBV20-1 and TRBJ1-5, with 8 bases that match TRBD1. The trim removed 0 bases at V and 3 bases at J, leaving 7 bases unmatched. This CDR3 is built from 16 residues. CDR1 is DFQATT, CDR2 SNEGSKA, per germline (reference sequence). CDR3 bases: TGCAGTGCTAGAGACGGGGCAGGGGGCCTCAATCAGCCCCAGCATTTT. Encoded protein: CSARDGAGGLNQPQHF.

There are many counts of this clonotype. V is TRBV5-6 and J is TRBJ2-3; 9 positions agree with TRBD1. Losses at the gene ends were 0 bases for V and 6 bases for J; bases not matched to a gene: 5. In germline, CDR1 is SGHDT, CDR2 YYEEEE. CDR3 length: 15 amino acids. The CDR3 here is CASSLGTGVLDTQYF. The CDR3, as DNA: TGTGCCAGCAGCTTGGGGACAGGGGTATTGGATACGCAGTATTTT.

This clonotype has a count of ten or more. The genes are TRBV6-1 and TRBJ2-7; 9 bases line up with TRBD1. Per the germline V gene, CDR1 is MNHNS and CDR2 is SASEGT. CDR3 size: 13 residues. The J segment lost 6 bases and the V segment lost 5 bases, leaving 5 bases of the junction unmatched. The DNA for the CDR3 is TGTGCCAGCAGTCTGGGACAGGGCTCCGAGCAGTACTTC. Translating it yields CASSLGQGSEQYF.

The V and J genes are TRBV12-3 or TRBV12-4 and TRBJ2-3; D call uncertain. Deletions cut 2 bases from V and 0 bases from J, with 3 bases between. The CDR3 is 13 amino acids. CDR3 residues: CASSLHSTDTQYF. DNA for the CDR3: TGTGCCAGCAGTTTACACAGCACAGATACGCAGTATTTT.

This clonotype turned up a few times. CDR3 residues: CATQGLAGEQFF. For the CDR3, the DNA is TGTGCCACGCAGGGGTTGGCGGGTGAGCAGTTCTTC. J is TRBJ2-1 and V is TRBV28; possible D gene TRBD1, 6 bases. This CDR3 is built from 12 residues. Trimming pared 10 bases from V and 9 bases from J, leaving 16 bases between. Looked up from germline, CDR1 is MDHEN and CDR2 is SYDVKM.

This clonotype was counted at least ten times. The chain carries TRBV28 and TRBJ2-7, with no clear D. From germline, CDR1 is MDHEN and CDR2 SYDVKM. V was trimmed by 3 bases and J by 0 bases, leaving 3 bases between them. The CDR3 is made up of 12 amino acids. In DNA form, the CDR3 reads TGTGCCAGCAGTTTGAGCTCCTACGAGCAGTACTTC. Translation: CASSLSSYEQYF.

This chain connects TRBV9 to TRBJ2-2, with D hard to call. The length of the CDR3 is 13 residues. Trimming took 2 bases from V and 6 from J, leaving 8 bases between them. Germline V gene lookup returns CDR1 SGDLS and CDR2 YYNGEE. DNA of the CDR3: TGTGCCAGCAGCGTTGAGGTTGCCGGGGAGCTGTTTTTT. Translated: CASSVEVAGELFF.

This clonotype was detected ten times or more. V and J are TRBV29-1 and TRBJ2-1; TRBD2 matches at 9 bases. Germline values: CDR1 SQVTM, CDR2 ANQGSEA. Trimming removed 6 bases from V and 6 bases from J; junction bases left unmatched: 3. The CDR3 covers 12 residues. The CDR3 here is CSVREGPNEQFF. The CDR3 nucleotides are TGCAGCGTGCGGGAGGGCCCCAATGAGCAGTTCTTC.

This clonotype occurred many times. J is TRBJ2-1 and V is TRBV14; no reliable D call. The CDR3 is 11 amino acids. V gave up 1 base and J gave up 7 bases, with 2 bases separating them. Germline lookup yields CDR1 SGHDN and CDR2 FVKESK. The CDR3 DNA is TGTGCCAGCAGCCAAGTAAATGAGCAGTTCTTC. This encodes CASSQVNEQFF. The complete variable domain, with remaining parts taken from reference TRBV14 and TRBJ2-1, reads EAGVTQFPSHSVIEKGQTVTLRCDPISGHDNLYWYRRVMGKEIKFLLHFVKESKQDESGMPNNRFLAERTGGTYSTLKVQPAELEDSGVYFCASSQVNEQFFGPGTRLTVL.

The sample holds many counts of this clonotype. The chain combines TRBV2 with TRBJ1-1; unclear D gene. Between the trimmed V and J ends, which lost 3 bases and 3 bases, there was a span of 8 bases. The CDR3 sequence is 13 residues long. Germline V gene data show CDR1 as SNHLY and CDR2 as FYNNEI. CDR3 in amino acids: CASSDGQDTEAFF. As DNA, the CDR3 is TGTGCCAGCAGTGACGGTCAAGACACTGAAGCTTTCTTT.

The J gene is TRBJ2-1, the V gene TRBV24-1; TRBD1 agrees at 7 bases. V lost 5 bases, J lost 8 bases, and 8 bases stayed unmatched. Looked up from germline, CDR1 is KGHDR and CDR2 is SFDVKD. This CDR3 is 14 amino acids long. In nucleotides, the CDR3 is TGTGCCACCAGTGGCAGGGGGAATTCGGATGAGCAGTTCTTC. Protein: CATSGRGNSDEQFF.

This clonotype was counted many times. This chain connects TRBV4-3 to TRBJ2-4; 16 bases are a match to TRBD2. The junction had 7 bases not matched to a gene; V was cut back by 4 bases and J by 7 bases. Germline-derived CDR1 and CDR2 are LGHNA and YSLEER. CDR3 length: 17 amino acids. The CDR3 loop reads CASSPRGLAGGENIQYF. In DNA, the CDR3 is TGCGCCAGCAGCCCACGGGGACTAGCGGGAGGGGAGAACATTCAGTACTTC.

This clonotype was counted many times. At one end the junction does not follow the germline gene, possibly because of a read error. The V gene is TRBV7-7, the J gene TRBJ2-5; the D call may be TRBD1 or TRBD2 (5 bases each). The CDR3 covers 12 residues. Germline CDR1 is SSHAT and CDR2 is FNYEAQ (reference sequence). This CDR3 is CASSTGGETQYF. The CDR3 DNA follows: TGTGCTAGCAGCACTGGGGGTGAGACCCAGTACTTC.

This clonotype was counted only a few times. This chain joins TRBV11-1 and TRBJ2-2; no reliable D call. This CDR3 region has 16 residues. Germline loops: CDR1 SGHAT, CDR2 FQDESV (reference sequence). V was shortened by 0 bases and J by 1 base, with 9 bases between the two germline ends. CDR3 amino acids: CASSLAEHLNTGELFF. The CDR3 DNA reads TGTGCCAGCAGCTTAGCGGAACACCTGAACACCGGGGAGCTGTTTTTT.

In its sample, this clonotype was seen many times. Written as DNA, the CDR3 is TGTGCCAGCGATAACCAAGAAGGGTTCACTGAAGCTTTCTTT. Translation: CASDNQEGFTEAFF. This chain links TRBV12-3 or TRBV12-4 with TRBJ1-1; D gene ambiguous. The CDR3 totals 14 residues. V lost 8 bases to trimming and J lost 4 bases, with 17 bases between them.

This clonotype was seen a few times. The V gene is TRBV6-6, the J gene TRBJ1-6; no firm D call. CDR3 size: 16 residues. Germline CDR1 is MNHNY and CDR2 is SVGAGI (reference sequence). Trimming shortened V by 0 bases and J by 3 bases, and 9 bases separated the two germline ends. The CDR3: CASSYSQTGYNSPLHF. The CDR3 DNA reads TGTGCCAGCAGTTACTCCCAGACGGGCTATAATTCACCCCTCCACTTT.